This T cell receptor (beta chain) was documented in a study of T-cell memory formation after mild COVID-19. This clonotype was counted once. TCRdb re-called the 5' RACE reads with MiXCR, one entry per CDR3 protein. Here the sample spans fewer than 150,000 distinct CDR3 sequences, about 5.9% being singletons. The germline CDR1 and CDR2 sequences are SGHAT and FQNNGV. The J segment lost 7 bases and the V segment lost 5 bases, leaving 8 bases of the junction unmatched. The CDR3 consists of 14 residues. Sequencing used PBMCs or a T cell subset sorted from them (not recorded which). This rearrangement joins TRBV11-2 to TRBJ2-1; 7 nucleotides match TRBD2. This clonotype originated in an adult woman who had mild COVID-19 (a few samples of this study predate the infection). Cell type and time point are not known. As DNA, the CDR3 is TGTGCCAGCAGCCTTTCAGCGGGAAGGAATGAGCAGTTCTTC. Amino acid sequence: CASSLSAGRNEQFF. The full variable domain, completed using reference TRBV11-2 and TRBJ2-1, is EAGVAQSPRYKIIEKRQSVAFWCNPISGHATLYWYQQILGQGPKLLIQFQNNGVVDDSQLPKDRFSAERLKGVDSTLKIQPAKLEDSAVYLCASSLSAGRNEQFFGPGTRLTVL.